This T cell receptor (beta chain) derives from a study of Ad26.COV2.S vaccination and SARS-CoV-2 variants. Study-wide context: In the study, Ad26.COV2.S was injected intramuscularly once, or twice 56 days apart. Study results and limitations: Vaccinees displayed broader spike-specific TCR repertoires than placebo recipients. Considerable breadth of spike-specific CD8+ and CD4+ T cell responses has reportedly been documented following vaccination.

CDR3 size: 15 residues. Germline values: CDR1 MNHEY, CDR2 SMNVEV (reference sequence). Deletions cut 0 bases from V and 0 bases from J, with 9 bases between. The sample holds one count of this clone. Its antigen is still unknown. Treatment here: around 19 received Ad26.COV2.S at low or high dose, single or two shots; five or six received placebo; per-sample allocation not given. The samples date from day 63 after the first vaccine or placebo injection. Aged 18-55 years, donor was enrolled in Boston at some point between 2019 and 2021. Some clones are missing from TCRdb's copy, which holds only in-frame ones; the method was immunoSEQ multiplex PCR. The sample lists 440,000 or so clones, 89% occurring once.

This clonotype was obtained from a person aged 18 to 59 who received the Ad26.COV2.S COVID-19 vaccine or a placebo. V gene TRBV27 combines with J gene TRBJ2-7; no definite D call. This material consisted of peripheral blood, taken in a trial of Ad26.COV2.S vaccine versus placebo. CDR3: CASSLSWQASYEQYF. The CDR3 DNA sequence: TGTGCCAGCAGTTTATCGTGGCAGGCCTCCTACGAGCAGTACTTC.